The sequence of this T cell receptor beta chain was determined in a study of shared clonotypes between healthy human individuals. Study at large: Aged 18 to 49, the donors were a couple of women and three men.

Assay used: immunoSEQ multiplex PCR; TCRdb lists only in-frame clones, some missing. Of 2,500,000 or so clones listed, 80% to 95% are singletons. The ends were cut back, 4 bases at V and 2 bases at J, with 10 bases in the middle. The CDR3 spans 14 residues. Germline V gene data show CDR1 as SGHRS and CDR2 as YFSETQ. The sample holds a few counts of this clone. The sample carries other DNA sequences with the same CDR3. The TCR was taken from a man aged 18 to 29 in good health. Some clones in this sample may be carry-over from other donors' samples. The chain combines TRBV5-1 with TRBJ1-5, with unresolved D. The sample consisted of naive CD4+ T cells from PBMCs. As for subset: CD45RA+ positively selected. Here the CDR3 DNA reads TGCGCCAGCAGCCTGGAAGCGGGCAATCAGCCCCAGCATTTT. Residues: CASSLEAGNQPQHF.